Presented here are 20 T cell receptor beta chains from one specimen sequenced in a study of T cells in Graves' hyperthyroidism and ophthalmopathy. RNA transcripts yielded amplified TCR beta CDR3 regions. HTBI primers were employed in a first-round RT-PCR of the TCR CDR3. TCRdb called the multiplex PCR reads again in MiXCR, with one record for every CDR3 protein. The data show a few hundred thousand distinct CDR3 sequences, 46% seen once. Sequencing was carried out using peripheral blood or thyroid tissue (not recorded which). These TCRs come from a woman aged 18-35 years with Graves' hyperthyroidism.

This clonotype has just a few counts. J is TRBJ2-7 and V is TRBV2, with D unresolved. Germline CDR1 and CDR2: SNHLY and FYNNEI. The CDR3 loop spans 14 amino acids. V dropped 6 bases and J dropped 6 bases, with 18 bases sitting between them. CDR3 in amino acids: CASSPGRAFGEQYF. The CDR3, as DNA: TGTGCCAGCAGCCCGGGCCGGGCCTTCGGCGAGCAGTACTTC.

Here the CDR3 reads CASTMATGGYGEAFF. As DNA, the CDR3 is TGTGCCAGTACAATGGCGACAGGGGGCTACGGTGAAGCTTTCTTT. V gene TRBV19 combines with J gene TRBJ1-1; 10 positions agree with TRBD1. The J segment lost 7 bases and the V segment lost 7 bases, leaving 12 bases of the junction unmatched. The CDR3 is 15 amino acids. The V gene's germline CDR1 is LNHDA and CDR2 SQIVND (reference sequence).

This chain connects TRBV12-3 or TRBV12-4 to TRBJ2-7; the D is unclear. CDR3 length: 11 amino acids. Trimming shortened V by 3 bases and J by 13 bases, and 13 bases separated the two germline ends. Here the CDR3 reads CASSLTKSLYF. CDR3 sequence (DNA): TGTGCCAGCAGTTTGACAAAGTCGCTCTACTTC.

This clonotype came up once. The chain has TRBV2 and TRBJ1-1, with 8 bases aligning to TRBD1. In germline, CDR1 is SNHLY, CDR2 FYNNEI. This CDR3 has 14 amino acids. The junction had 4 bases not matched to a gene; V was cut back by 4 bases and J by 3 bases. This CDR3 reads CASSGTGTHTEAFF. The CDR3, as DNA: TGTGCCAGCAGTGGGACAGGGACCCACACTGAAGCTTTCTTT. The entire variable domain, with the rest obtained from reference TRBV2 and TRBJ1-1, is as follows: EPEVTQTPSHQVTQMGQEVILRCVPISNHLYFYWYRQILGQKVEFLVSFYNNEISEKSEIFDDQFSVERPDGSNFTLKIRSTKLEDSAMYFCASSGTGTHTEAFFGQGTRLTVV.

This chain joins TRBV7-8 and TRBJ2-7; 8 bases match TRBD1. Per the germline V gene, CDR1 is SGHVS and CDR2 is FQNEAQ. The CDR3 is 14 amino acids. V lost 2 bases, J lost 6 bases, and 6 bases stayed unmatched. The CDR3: CASSLTGGHGEQYF. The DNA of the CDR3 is TGTGCCAGCAGCTTAACAGGGGGGCATGGCGAGCAGTACTTC.

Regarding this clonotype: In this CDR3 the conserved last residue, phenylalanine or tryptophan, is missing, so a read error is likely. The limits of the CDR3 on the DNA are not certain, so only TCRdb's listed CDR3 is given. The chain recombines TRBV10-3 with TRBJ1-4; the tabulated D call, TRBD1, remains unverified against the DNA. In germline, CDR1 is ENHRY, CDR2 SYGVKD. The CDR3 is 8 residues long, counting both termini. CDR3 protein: CAISQPPG.

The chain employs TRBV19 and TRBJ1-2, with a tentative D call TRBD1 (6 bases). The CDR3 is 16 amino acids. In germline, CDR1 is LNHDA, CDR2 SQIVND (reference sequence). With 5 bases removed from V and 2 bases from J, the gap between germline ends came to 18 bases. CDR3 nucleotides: TGTGCCAGTAGTGCCCCAGGACAGAGAGAAAACTATGGCTACACCTTC. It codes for CASSAPGQRENYGYTF.

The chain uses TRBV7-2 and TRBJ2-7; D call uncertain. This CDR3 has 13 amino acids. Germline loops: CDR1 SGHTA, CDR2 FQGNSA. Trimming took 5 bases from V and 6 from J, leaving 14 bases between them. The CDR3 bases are TGTGCCAGCAGCCGGTCTTTGTCGGGCGAGCAGTACTTC. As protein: CASSRSLSGEQYF. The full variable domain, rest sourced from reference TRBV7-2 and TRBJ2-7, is GAGVSQSPSNKVTEKGKDVELRCDPISGHTALYWYRQSLGQGLEFLIYFQGNSAPDKSGLPSDRFSAERTGGSVSTLTIQRTQQEDSAVYLCASSRSLSGEQYFGPGTRLTVT.

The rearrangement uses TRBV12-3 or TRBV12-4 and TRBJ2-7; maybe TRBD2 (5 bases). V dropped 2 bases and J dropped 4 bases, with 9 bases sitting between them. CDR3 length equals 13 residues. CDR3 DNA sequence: TGTGCCAGCAGTTTATCGAGGACTTACGAGCAGTACTTC. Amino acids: CASSLSRTYEQYF.

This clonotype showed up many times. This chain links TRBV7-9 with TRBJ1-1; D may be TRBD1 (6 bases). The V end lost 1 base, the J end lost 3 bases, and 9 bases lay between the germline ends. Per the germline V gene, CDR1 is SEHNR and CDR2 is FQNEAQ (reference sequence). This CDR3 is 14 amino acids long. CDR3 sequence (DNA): TGTGCCAGCAGCTTAGAGGCAGGGGACACTGAAGCTTTCTTT. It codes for CASSLEAGDTEAFF.

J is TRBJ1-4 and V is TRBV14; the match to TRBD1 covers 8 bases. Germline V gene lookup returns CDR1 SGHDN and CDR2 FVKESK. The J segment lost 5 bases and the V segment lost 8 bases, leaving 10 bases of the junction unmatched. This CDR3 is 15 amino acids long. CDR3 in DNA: TGTGCCAGCTCACCACAGGACAGGGTAAATGAAAAACTGTTTTTT. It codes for CASSPQDRVNEKLFF.

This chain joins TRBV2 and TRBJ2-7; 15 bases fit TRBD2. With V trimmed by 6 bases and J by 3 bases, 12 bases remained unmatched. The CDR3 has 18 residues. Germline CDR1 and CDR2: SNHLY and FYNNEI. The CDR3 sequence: CASSLRTSGRASSYEQYF. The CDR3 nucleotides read TGTGCCAGCAGCCTACGGACTAGCGGGAGGGCCTCGAGCTACGAGCAGTACTTC.

CDR3 nucleotides: TGTGCCACCAGCAGGGCCGCCAGCTATCAGCCCCAGCATTTT. Translation gives CATSRAASYQPQHF. V usage is TRBV15 and J usage is TRBJ1-5, with D hard to call. CDR1 and CDR2 (germline): LNHNV, YYDKDF (reference sequence). The CDR3 consists of 14 residues. V was clipped by 3 bases and J by 5 bases, with 11 bases between them.

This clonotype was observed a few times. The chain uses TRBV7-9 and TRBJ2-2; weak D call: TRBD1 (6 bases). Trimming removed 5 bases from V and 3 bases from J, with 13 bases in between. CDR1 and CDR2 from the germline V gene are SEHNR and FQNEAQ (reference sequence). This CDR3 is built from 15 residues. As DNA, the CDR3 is TGTGCCAGCAGCGAAAGACAGGATTACACCGGGGAGCTGTTTTTT. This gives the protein CASSERQDYTGELFF.

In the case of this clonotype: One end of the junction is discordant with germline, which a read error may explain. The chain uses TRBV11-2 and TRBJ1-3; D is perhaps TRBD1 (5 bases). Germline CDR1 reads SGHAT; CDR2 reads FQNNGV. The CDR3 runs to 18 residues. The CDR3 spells CASSNGYGDAVSGNTIYF. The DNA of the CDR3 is TGCGCCAGCAGCAACGGGTACGGGGACGCCGTCTCTGGAAACACCATATATTTT.

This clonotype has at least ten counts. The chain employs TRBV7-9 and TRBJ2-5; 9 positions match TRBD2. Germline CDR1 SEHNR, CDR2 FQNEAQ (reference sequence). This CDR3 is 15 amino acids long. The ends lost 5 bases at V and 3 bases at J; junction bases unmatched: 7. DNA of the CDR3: TGTGCCAGCAGCCCCCTGACTAGCGGAGAAGAGACCCAGTACTTC. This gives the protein CASSPLTSGEETQYF.

CDR3 sequence: CSARDPQGDPNTEAFF. The CDR3 DNA reads TGCAGTGCTAGAGATCCCCAGGGGGACCCGAACACTGAAGCTTTCTTT. The chain recombines TRBV20-1 with TRBJ1-1; 7 positions agree with TRBD1. The CDR3 is 16 residues long. V dropped 0 bases and J dropped 1; count of bases not matched to a gene: 8. The germline gives CDR1 DFQATT, CDR2 SNEGSKA (reference sequence).

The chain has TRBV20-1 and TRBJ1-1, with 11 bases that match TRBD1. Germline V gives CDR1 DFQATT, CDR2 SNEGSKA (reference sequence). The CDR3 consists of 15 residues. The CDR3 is CTTRGTGGMNTEAFF. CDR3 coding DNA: TGCACCACTAGGGGGACAGGGGGAATGAACACTGAAGCTTTCTTT.

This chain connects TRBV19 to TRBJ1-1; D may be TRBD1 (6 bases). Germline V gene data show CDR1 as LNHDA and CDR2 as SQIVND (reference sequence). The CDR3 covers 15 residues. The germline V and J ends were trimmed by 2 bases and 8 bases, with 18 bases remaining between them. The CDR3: CASSIRGQTIYEAFF. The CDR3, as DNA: TGTGCCAGTAGTATACGAGGACAGACGATCTACGAAGCTTTCTTT. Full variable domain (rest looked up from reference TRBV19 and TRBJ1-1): DGGITQSPKYLFRKEGQNVTLSCEQNLNHDAMYWYRQDPGQGLRLIYYSQIVNDFQKGDIAEGYSVSREKKESFPLTVTSAQKNPTAFYLCASSIRGQTIYEAFFGQGTRLTVV.

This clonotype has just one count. Here the CDR3 DNA reads TGTGCCATCAAAGGGACTAGCGGGAACACTGAAGCTTTCTTT. Amino acid sequence: CAIKGTSGNTEAFF. The V gene is TRBV10-3, the J gene TRBJ1-1, with D possibly being TRBD1 (5 bases). The CDR3 contains 14 residues. Looked up from germline, CDR1 is ENHRY and CDR2 is SYGVKD. Trimming left V 7 bases short and J 1 base short, with 13 bases between.